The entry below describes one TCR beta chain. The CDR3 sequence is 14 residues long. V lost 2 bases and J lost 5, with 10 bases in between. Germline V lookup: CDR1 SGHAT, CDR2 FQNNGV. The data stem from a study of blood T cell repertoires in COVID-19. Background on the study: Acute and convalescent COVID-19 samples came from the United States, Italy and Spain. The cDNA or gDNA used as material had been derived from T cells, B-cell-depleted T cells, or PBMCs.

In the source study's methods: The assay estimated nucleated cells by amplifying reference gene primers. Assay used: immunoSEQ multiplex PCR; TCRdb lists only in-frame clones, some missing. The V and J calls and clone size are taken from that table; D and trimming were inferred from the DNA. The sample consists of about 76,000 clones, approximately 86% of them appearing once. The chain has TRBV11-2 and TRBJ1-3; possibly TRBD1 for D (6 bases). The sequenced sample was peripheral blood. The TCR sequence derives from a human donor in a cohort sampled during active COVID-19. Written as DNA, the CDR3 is TGTGCCAGCAGCTTATCCGGGACACGAAACACCATATATTTT. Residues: CASSLSGTRNTIYF.